These T cell receptor beta chains were read from a single sample in a study of T cells after yellow fever vaccination. TCRdb redid the calling of the 5' RACE reads with MiXCR, one entry per CDR3 protein. This table holds approximately 550,000 distinct CDR3 sequences, less than 15% found once. Material: PBMCs, obtained on the day of the yellow fever booster vaccination. The receptors originated from a man younger than 45 who received the YFV17D yellow fever vaccine. CDR3s include the opening cysteine and the closing phenylalanine or tryptophan. Each record gives: D gene, clone size, J gene, V gene, CDR3 protein, CDR3 DNA. A D gene is named only where the DNA matches it firmly. A row's size may be missing; if present it is once, few, many or a size class.

d_gene: -; abundance: few; j_gene: TRBJ2-5; v_gene: TRBV12-3/TRBV12-4; CDR3aa: CASSFAAEETQYF; CDR3nt: TGTGCCAGCAGTTTCGCAGCGGAAGAGACCCAGTACTTC
d_gene: TRBD1; abundance: -; j_gene: TRBJ2-3; v_gene: TRBV11-1; CDR3aa: CASSSLGRDRGLRDTQYF; CDR3nt: TGTGCCAGCAGCTCCCTTGGGAGAGACAGGGGGCTTCGAGATACGCAGTATTTT
d_gene: -; abundance: -; j_gene: TRBJ2-1; v_gene: TRBV10-3; CDR3aa: CAISWGRVGGNNEQFF; CDR3nt: TGTGCCATCAGCTGGGGGAGGGTCGGGGGCAACAATGAGCAGTTCTTC
d_gene: -; abundance: few; j_gene: TRBJ1-4; v_gene: TRBV5-1; CDR3aa: CASSLGQGTEKLFF; CDR3nt: TGCGCCAGCAGCTTGGGGCAGGGTACGGAAAAACTGTTTTTT
d_gene: TRBD2; abundance: few; j_gene: TRBJ2-7; v_gene: TRBV7-2; CDR3aa: CASSFREREFGEQYF; CDR3nt: TGTGCCAGCAGCTTTAGGGAGCGGGAGTTCGGCGAGCAGTACTTC
d_gene: -; abundance: -; j_gene: TRBJ2-2; v_gene: TRBV29-1; CDR3aa: CSVRHDYANTGELFF; CDR3nt: TGCAGCGTCAGACACGACTACGCGAACACCGGGGAGCTGTTTTTT
d_gene: -; abundance: few; j_gene: TRBJ2-2; v_gene: TRBV12-3/TRBV12-4; CDR3aa: CATSPEPPWGTGELFF; CDR3nt: TGTGCCACCTCGCCTGAACCTCCCTGGGGCACCGGGGAGCTGTTTTTT
d_gene: -; abundance: -; j_gene: TRBJ2-5; v_gene: TRBV7-2; CDR3aa: CASSPPGGPPGTQYF; CDR3nt: TGTGCCAGCAGCCCGCCAGGCGGGCCTCCGGGGACCCAGTACTTC
d_gene: -; abundance: few; j_gene: TRBJ2-3; v_gene: TRBV12-3/TRBV12-4; CDR3aa: CASSKTSSDTQYF; CDR3nt: TGTGCCAGCAGTAAGACTAGTTCAGATACGCAGTATTTT
d_gene: TRBD2; abundance: few; j_gene: TRBJ2-1; v_gene: TRBV27; CDR3aa: CASTRREGLPHEQFF; CDR3nt: TGTGCCAGCACCCGCCGGGAGGGCCTTCCCCATGAGCAGTTCTTC
d_gene: -; abundance: few; j_gene: TRBJ2-2; v_gene: TRBV6-1; CDR3aa: CASSEQGGTGELFF; CDR3nt: TGTGCCAGCAGTGAACAGGGAGGCACCGGGGAGCTGTTTTTT
d_gene: -; abundance: -; j_gene: TRBJ2-1; v_gene: TRBV6-2/TRBV6-3; CDR3aa: CASSWAWGSSYNEQFF; CDR3nt: TGTGCCAGCAGTTGGGCTTGGGGGAGCTCCTACAATGAGCAGTTCTTC
d_gene: -; abundance: -; j_gene: TRBJ2-3; v_gene: TRBV6-1; CDR3aa: CASSRSGSVGNTQYF; CDR3nt: TGTGCCAGCAGCCGCTCGGGATCAGTCGGTAATACGCAGTATTTT
d_gene: TRBD1; abundance: -; j_gene: TRBJ2-3; v_gene: TRBV29-1; CDR3aa: CSVGTVNRRSADTQYF; CDR3nt: TGCAGCGTCGGGACAGTAAACCGCCGAAGTGCAGATACGCAGTATTTT
d_gene: TRBD1; abundance: few; j_gene: TRBJ1-3; v_gene: TRBV5-4; CDR3aa: CASSSATGRGNTIYF; CDR3nt: TGTGCCAGCAGCTCAGCGACAGGGAGAGGAAACACCATATATTTT
d_gene: -; abundance: few; j_gene: TRBJ1-5; v_gene: TRBV6-1; CDR3aa: CASSERPGRIRNQPQHF; CDR3nt: TGTGCCAGCAGTGAAAGGCCAGGGAGGATTCGCAATCAGCCCCAGCATTTT
d_gene: TRBD1; abundance: -; j_gene: TRBJ1-5; v_gene: TRBV7-9; CDR3aa: CASTETGSNQPQHF; CDR3nt: TGTGCCAGCACCGAGACAGGGAGCAATCAGCCCCAGCATTTT
d_gene: -; abundance: few; j_gene: TRBJ2-5; v_gene: TRBV21-1; CDR3aa: CASSKVGDIYKRPSTSGQTPQYF; CDR3nt: -
d_gene: -; abundance: few; j_gene: TRBJ1-3; v_gene: TRBV6-1; CDR3aa: CASSQAGRAGNTIYF; CDR3nt: TGTGCCAGCAGCCAAGCCGGGAGGGCTGGAAACACCATATATTTT
d_gene: TRBD2; abundance: few; j_gene: TRBJ2-7; v_gene: TRBV20-1; CDR3aa: CSAGTSGRYEQYF; CDR3nt: TGCAGTGCTGGGACTAGCGGGAGATACGAGCAGTACTTC
d_gene: -; abundance: few; j_gene: TRBJ2-1; v_gene: TRBV7-8; CDR3aa: CASTSNGRPSYNEQFF; CDR3nt: TGTGCCAGCACCTCGAACGGACGGCCCTCCTACAATGAGCAGTTCTTC
d_gene: -; abundance: -; j_gene: TRBJ2-7; v_gene: TRBV20-1; CDR3aa: CSARDPSGGGLAYEQYF; CDR3nt: TGCAGTGCTAGAGATCCCTCAGGAGGGGGCCTCGCCTACGAGCAGTACTTC
d_gene: TRBD2; abundance: -; j_gene: TRBJ2-3; v_gene: TRBV20-1; CDR3aa: CSAKGLGNSDTQYF; CDR3nt: TGCAGTGCTAAGGGACTAGGTAACTCAGATACGCAGTATTTT
d_gene: TRBD2; abundance: -; j_gene: TRBJ2-1; v_gene: TRBV4-2; CDR3aa: CASSHLGLAGANEQFF; CDR3nt: TGTGCCAGCAGCCACCTCGGACTAGCGGGCGCCAATGAGCAGTTCTTC
d_gene: -; abundance: few; j_gene: TRBJ2-5; v_gene: TRBV29-1; CDR3aa: CSVVLQGTSETQYF; CDR3nt: TGCAGCGTCGTCCTACAGGGGACTTCGGAGACCCAGTACTTC
d_gene: -; abundance: -; j_gene: TRBJ2-2; v_gene: TRBV20-1; CDR3aa: CSASPAGLTGELFF; CDR3nt: TGCAGTGCTAGTCCGGCGGGCCTCACCGGGGAGCTGTTTTTT
d_gene: TRBD2; abundance: few; j_gene: TRBJ2-3; v_gene: TRBV6-5; CDR3aa: CASSYSGTSGTDTQYF; CDR3nt: TGTGCCAGCAGTTACTCCGGGACTAGCGGCACAGATACGCAGTATTTT
d_gene: -; abundance: -; j_gene: TRBJ2-1; v_gene: TRBV21-1; CDR3aa: CASSKEGIYNEQFF; CDR3nt: TGTGCCAGCAGCAAGGAGGGGATCTACAATGAGCAGTTCTTC
d_gene: TRBD2; abundance: few; j_gene: TRBJ2-1; v_gene: TRBV30; CDR3aa: CAWASGRAWEQFF; CDR3nt: TGTGCCTGGGCTAGCGGGAGGGCTTGGGAGCAGTTCTTC
d_gene: TRBD1; abundance: few; j_gene: TRBJ1-4; v_gene: TRBV12-3/TRBV12-4; CDR3aa: CASSFAGTGNEKLFF; CDR3nt: TGTGCCAGCAGTTTCGCCGGGACAGGGAATGAAAAACTGTTTTTT
d_gene: -; abundance: -; j_gene: TRBJ1-4; v_gene: TRBV19; CDR3aa: CASSILRSNEKLFF; CDR3nt: TGTGCCAGTAGTATTCTGCGGAGTAATGAAAAACTGTTTTTT
d_gene: TRBD2; abundance: many; j_gene: TRBJ2-1; v_gene: TRBV7-3; CDR3aa: CASSLTAGTSGLSYNEQFF; CDR3nt: TGTGCCAGCAGCTTAACCGCCGGGACTAGCGGCCTTTCCTACAATGAGCAGTTCTTC
d_gene: -; abundance: -; j_gene: TRBJ2-2; v_gene: TRBV11-2; CDR3aa: CASRSREGRNTGELFF; CDR3nt: TGTGCCAGCAGGAGCCGCGAGGGGAGGAACACCGGGGAGCTGTTTTTT
d_gene: -; abundance: -; j_gene: TRBJ1-4; v_gene: TRBV29-1; CDR3aa: CSVEEEAGKLFF; CDR3nt: TGCAGCGTTGAAGAAGAGGCGGGAAAACTGTTTTTT
d_gene: TRBD1; abundance: few; j_gene: TRBJ2-2; v_gene: TRBV28; CDR3aa: CASEPPPGQGNTGELFF; CDR3nt: TGTGCCAGCGAACCTCCTCCGGGACAGGGGAACACCGGGGAGCTGTTTTTT
d_gene: TRBD1; abundance: few; j_gene: TRBJ2-1; v_gene: TRBV14; CDR3aa: CASSLEHHRGQFF; CDR3nt: TGTGCCAGCAGCCTAGAACATCACAGGGGGCAGTTCTTC
d_gene: -; abundance: -; j_gene: TRBJ1-5; v_gene: TRBV28; CDR3aa: CASRWGLNQPQHF; CDR3nt: TGTGCCAGCAGGTGGGGTCTCAATCAGCCCCAGCATTTT
d_gene: -; abundance: many; j_gene: TRBJ2-2; v_gene: TRBV12-3/TRBV12-4; CDR3aa: CASQGGAGELFF; CDR3nt: TGTGCCAGCCAAGGTGGGGCCGGGGAGCTGTTTTTT
d_gene: TRBD2; abundance: many; j_gene: TRBJ2-3; v_gene: TRBV5-1; CDR3aa: CASSLTGGSDTQYF; CDR3nt: TGCGCCAGCAGCTTGACGGGAGGATCAGATACGCAGTATTTT
d_gene: -; abundance: many; j_gene: TRBJ1-5; v_gene: TRBV4-3; CDR3aa: CASSQVFGSQPQHF; CDR3nt: TGCGCCAGCAGCCAAGTTTTCGGGAGCCAGCCCCAGCATTTT
d_gene: -; abundance: few; j_gene: TRBJ2-3; v_gene: TRBV20-1; CDR3aa: CSATRGVGTDTQYF; CDR3nt: TGCAGTGCTACTAGGGGAGTTGGGACAGATACGCAGTATTTT
d_gene: TRBD1; abundance: -; j_gene: TRBJ2-7; v_gene: TRBV7-2; CDR3aa: CASSFRTGGSYEQYF; CDR3nt: TGTGCCAGCAGCTTTAGGACAGGTGGGTCCTACGAGCAGTACTTC
d_gene: -; abundance: -; j_gene: TRBJ2-7; v_gene: TRBV28; CDR3aa: CASSILTATYEQYF; CDR3nt: TGTGCCAGCAGTATCCTGACAGCTACATACGAGCAGTACTTC
d_gene: TRBD2; abundance: few; j_gene: TRBJ2-7; v_gene: TRBV6-2/TRBV6-3; CDR3aa: CASSYREGYEQYF; CDR3nt: TGTGCCAGCAGTTACAGGGAGGGCTACGAGCAGTACTTC
d_gene: -; abundance: -; j_gene: TRBJ2-5; v_gene: TRBV11-1; CDR3aa: CASSHGPRPEETQYF; CDR3nt: TGTGCCAGCAGCCACGGCCCTCGACCTGAAGAGACCCAGTACTTC
d_gene: -; abundance: few; j_gene: TRBJ2-4; v_gene: TRBV15; CDR3aa: CATSRVVGGWNIQYF; CDR3nt: TGTGCCACCAGCAGAGTAGTCGGGGGTTGGAACATTCAGTACTTC
d_gene: -; abundance: -; j_gene: TRBJ1-2; v_gene: TRBV7-2; CDR3aa: CASTFVGTSFYGYTF; CDR3nt: TGTGCCAGCACTTTCGTAGGCACTAGTTTCTATGGCTACACCTTC
d_gene: -; abundance: few; j_gene: TRBJ2-2; v_gene: TRBV7-3; CDR3aa: CASSNGRGSGTGELFF; CDR3nt: TGTGCCAGCAGTAATGGTAGGGGGAGCGGCACCGGGGAGCTGTTTTTT
d_gene: -; abundance: -; j_gene: TRBJ1-2; v_gene: TRBV5-6; CDR3aa: CASSPGGVYGYTF; CDR3nt: TGTGCCAGCAGCCCGGGGGGAGTGTACGGCTACACCTTC